A single TCR beta chain is shown here with its context. With V trimmed by 4 bases and J by 6 bases, 1 base remained unmatched. Germline CDR1 is KGHDR and CDR2 is SFDVKD. The CDR3 spans 13 residues. This record comes from a study of CD8 T cells in Susac syndrome. Random hexamers served to reverse transcribe about 0.45 to 1 ug RNA. TCRdb ran MiXCR on the immunoSEQ multiplex PCR reads and lists one entry per CDR3 protein. The sample consists of 150,000 to 200,000 distinct CDR3 sequences, 94% of them appearing once. The sequenced sample consisted of CD4+ T cells from PBMCs. The J gene is TRBJ2-1, the V gene TRBV24-1; 8 nucleotides align to TRBD2. This sequence was found in a human donor with multiple sclerosis. DNA for the CDR3: TGTGCCACCAGTGACGGGGGGGTCAATGAGCAGTTCTTC. It encodes CATSDGGVNEQFF.